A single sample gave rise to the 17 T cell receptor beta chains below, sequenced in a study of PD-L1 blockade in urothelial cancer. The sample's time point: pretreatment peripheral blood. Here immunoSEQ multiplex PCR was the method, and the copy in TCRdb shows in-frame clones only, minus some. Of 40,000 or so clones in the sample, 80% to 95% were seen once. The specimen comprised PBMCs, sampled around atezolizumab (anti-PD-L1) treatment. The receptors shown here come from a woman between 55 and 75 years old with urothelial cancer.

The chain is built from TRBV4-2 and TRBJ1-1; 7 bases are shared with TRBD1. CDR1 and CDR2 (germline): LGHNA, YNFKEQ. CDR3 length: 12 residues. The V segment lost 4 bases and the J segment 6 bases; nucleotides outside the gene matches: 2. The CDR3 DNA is TGTGCCAGCAGCCCAACAGGGGCTGAAGCTTTCTTT. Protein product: CASSPTGAEAFF.

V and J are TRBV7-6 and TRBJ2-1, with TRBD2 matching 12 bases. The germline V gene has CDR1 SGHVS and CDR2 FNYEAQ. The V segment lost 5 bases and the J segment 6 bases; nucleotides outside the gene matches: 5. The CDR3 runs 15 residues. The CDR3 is CASSPGLAGTNEQFF. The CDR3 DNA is TGTGCCAGCAGCCCAGGACTAGCGGGAACCAATGAGCAGTTCTTC.

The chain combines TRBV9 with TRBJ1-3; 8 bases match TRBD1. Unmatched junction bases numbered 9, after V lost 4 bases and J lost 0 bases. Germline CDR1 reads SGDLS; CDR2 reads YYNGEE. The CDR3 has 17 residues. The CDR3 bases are TGTGCCAGCAGCTCCAGAAGACAGGGGATCTCTGGAAACACCATATATTTT. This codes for CASSSRRQGISGNTIYF.

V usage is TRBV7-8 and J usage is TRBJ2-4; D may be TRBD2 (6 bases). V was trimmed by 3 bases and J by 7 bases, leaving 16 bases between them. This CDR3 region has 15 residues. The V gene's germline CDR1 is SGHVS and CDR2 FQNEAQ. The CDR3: CASSLGHGSGNIQYF. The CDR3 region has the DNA TGTGCCAGCAGCTTGGGTCACGGGAGTGGGAACATTCAGTACTTC.

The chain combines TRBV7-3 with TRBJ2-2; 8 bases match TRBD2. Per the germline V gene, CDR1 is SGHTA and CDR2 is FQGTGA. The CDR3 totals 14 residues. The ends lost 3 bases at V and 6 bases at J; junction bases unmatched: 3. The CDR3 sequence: CASSLGLGSGELFF. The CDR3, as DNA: TGTGCCAGCAGCTTGGGACTAGGATCCGGGGAGCTGTTTTTT.

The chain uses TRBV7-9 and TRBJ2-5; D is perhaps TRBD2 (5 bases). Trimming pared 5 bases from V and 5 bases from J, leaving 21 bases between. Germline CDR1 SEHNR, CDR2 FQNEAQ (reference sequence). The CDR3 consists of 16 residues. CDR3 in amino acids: CASSPSEDPRYETQYF. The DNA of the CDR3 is TGTGCCAGCAGCCCTTCGGAGGACCCGAGGTATGAGACCCAGTACTTC.

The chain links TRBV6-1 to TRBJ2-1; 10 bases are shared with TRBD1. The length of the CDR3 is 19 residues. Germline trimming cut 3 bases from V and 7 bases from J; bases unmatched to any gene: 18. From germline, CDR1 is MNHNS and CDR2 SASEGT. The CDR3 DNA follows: TGTGCCAGCAGTGAGTCACTGACAGGGGGCTGGTTAGCAAGGAATGAGCAGTTCTTC. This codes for CASSESLTGGWLARNEQFF.

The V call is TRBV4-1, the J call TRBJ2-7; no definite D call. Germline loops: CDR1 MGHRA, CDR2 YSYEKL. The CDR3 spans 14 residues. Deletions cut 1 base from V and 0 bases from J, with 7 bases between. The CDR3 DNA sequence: TGCGCCAGCAGCCAAGTGATCGGCTCCTACGAGCAGTACTTC. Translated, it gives CASSQVIGSYEQYF.

The CDR3 DNA is TGTGCCAGCAGCCTTCTAGCGGCGAACACCGGGGAGCTGTTTTTT. As protein: CASSLLAANTGELFF. The chain uses TRBV4-2 and TRBJ2-2; 7 nucleotides match TRBD2. The germline gives CDR1 LGHNA, CDR2 YNFKEQ. V shed 4 bases and J 0 bases; nucleotides not matched to a gene: 2. This CDR3 has 15 amino acids.

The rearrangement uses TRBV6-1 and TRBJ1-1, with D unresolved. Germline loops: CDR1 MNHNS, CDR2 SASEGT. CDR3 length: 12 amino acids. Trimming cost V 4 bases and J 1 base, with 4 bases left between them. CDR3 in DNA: TGTGCCAGCAGTGTAGAGAACACTGAAGCTTTCTTT. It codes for CASSVENTEAFF.

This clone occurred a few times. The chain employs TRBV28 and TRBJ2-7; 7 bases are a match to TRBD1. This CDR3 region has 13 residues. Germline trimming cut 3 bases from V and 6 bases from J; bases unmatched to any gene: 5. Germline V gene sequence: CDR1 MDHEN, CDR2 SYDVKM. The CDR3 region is CASSLKQGPEQYF. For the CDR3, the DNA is TGTGCCAGCAGTTTGAAACAGGGGCCCGAGCAGTACTTC.

The CDR3: CASSLLAGFGRETGELFF. CDR3 nucleotide sequence: TGTGCCAGCAGCTTACTAGCAGGCTTTGGTAGGGAGACCGGGGAGCTGTTTTTT. The chain recombines TRBV7-2 with TRBJ2-2; tentatively, D is TRBD2 (5 bases). The V end lost 2 bases, the J end lost 5 bases, and 21 bases lay between the germline ends. The CDR3 is 18 amino acids. Germline V gene data show CDR1 as SGHTA and CDR2 as FQGNSA.

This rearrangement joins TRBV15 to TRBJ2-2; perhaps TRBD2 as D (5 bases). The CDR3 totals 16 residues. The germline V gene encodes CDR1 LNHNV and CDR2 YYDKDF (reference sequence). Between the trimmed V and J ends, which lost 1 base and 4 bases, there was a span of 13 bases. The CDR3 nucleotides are TGTGCCACCAGCAGAGGGAGGAGTCTACGCACCGGGGAGCTGTTTTTT. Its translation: CATSRGRSLRTGELFF.

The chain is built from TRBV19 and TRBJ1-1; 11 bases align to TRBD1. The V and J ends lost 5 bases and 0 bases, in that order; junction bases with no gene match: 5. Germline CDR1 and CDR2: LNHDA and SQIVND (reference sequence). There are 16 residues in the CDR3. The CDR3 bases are TGTGCCAGTAGTCCCCTGGGACAGGGGGTGAACACTGAAGCTTTCTTT. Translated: CASSPLGQGVNTEAFF.

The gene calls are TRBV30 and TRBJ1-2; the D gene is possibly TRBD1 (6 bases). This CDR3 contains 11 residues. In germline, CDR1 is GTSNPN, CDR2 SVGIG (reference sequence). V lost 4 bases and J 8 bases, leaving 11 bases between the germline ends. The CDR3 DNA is TGTGCCTGGAACAGGGAAAAAGGCTACACCTTC. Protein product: CAWNREKGYTF.

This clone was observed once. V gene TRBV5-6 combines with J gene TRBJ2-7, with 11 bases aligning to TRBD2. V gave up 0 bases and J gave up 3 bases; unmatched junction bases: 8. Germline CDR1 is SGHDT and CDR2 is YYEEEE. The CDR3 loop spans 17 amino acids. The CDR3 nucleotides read TGTGCCAGCAGCTTGGTGGTTGGAACTAGCGGGGGCTACGAGCAGTACTTC. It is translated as CASSLVVGTSGGYEQYF.

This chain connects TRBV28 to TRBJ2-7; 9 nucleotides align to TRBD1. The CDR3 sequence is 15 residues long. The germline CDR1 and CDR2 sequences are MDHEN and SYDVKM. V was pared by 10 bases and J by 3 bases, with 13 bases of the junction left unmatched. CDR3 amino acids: CAITSRDRDLYEQYF. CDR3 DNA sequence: TGTGCCATTACGTCCCGGGACAGGGATCTCTACGAGCAGTACTTC. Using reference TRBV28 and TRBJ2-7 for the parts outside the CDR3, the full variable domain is DVKVTQSSRYLVKRTGEKVFLECVQDMDHENMFWYRQDPGLGLRLIYFSYDVKMKEKGDIPEGYSVSREKKERFSLILESASTNQTSMYLCAITSRDRDLYEQYFGPGTRLTVT.